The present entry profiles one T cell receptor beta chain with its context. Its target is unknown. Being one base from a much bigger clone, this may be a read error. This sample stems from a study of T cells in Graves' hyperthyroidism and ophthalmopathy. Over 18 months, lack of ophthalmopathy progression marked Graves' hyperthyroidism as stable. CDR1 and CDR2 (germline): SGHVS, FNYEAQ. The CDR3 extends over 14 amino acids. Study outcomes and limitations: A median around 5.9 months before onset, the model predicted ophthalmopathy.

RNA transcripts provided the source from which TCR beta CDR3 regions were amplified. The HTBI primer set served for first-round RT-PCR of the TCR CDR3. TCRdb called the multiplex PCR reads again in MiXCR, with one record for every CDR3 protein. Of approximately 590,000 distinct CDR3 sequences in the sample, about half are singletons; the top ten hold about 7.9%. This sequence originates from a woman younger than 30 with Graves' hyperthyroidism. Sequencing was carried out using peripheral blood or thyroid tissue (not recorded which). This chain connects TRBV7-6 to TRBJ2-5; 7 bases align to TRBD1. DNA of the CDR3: TGTGCCAGCAGCTGGACAGGAGGAGGAGAGACCCAGTGCTTC. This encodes CASSWTGGGETQCF.